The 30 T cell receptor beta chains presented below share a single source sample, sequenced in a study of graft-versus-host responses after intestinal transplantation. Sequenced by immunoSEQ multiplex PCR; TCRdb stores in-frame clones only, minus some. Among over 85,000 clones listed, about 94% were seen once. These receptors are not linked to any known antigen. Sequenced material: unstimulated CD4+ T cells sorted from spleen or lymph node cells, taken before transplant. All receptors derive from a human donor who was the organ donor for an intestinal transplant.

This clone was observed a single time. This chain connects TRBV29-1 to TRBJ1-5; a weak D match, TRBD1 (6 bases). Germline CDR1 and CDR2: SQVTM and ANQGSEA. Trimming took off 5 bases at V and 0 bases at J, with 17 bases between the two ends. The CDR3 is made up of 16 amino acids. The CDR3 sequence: CSVSTGGSYSNQPQHF. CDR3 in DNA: TGCAGCGTTTCCACGGGGGGCTCCTATAGCAATCAGCCCCAGCATTTT.

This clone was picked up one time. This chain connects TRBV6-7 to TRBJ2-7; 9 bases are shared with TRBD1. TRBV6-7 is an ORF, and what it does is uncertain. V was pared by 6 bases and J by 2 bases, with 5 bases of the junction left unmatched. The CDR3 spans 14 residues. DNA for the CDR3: TGTGCCAGCAGGGACAGGGGCCAACCCTACGAGCAGTACTTC. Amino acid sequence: CASRDRGQPYEQYF.

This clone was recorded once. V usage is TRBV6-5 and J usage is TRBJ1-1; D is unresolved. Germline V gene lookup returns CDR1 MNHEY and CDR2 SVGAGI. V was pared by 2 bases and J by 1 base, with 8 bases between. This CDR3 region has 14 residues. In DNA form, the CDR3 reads TGTGCCAGCAGTTACGCCCGGGCGAACACTGAAGCTTTCTTT. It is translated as CASSYARANTEAFF.

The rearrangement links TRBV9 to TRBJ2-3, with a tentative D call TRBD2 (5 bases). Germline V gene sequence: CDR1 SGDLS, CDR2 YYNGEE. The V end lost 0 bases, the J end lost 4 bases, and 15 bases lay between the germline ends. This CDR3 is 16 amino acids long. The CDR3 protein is CASSVEPTPLADTQYF. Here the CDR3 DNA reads TGTGCCAGCAGCGTAGAGCCGACTCCACTAGCAGATACGCAGTATTTT.

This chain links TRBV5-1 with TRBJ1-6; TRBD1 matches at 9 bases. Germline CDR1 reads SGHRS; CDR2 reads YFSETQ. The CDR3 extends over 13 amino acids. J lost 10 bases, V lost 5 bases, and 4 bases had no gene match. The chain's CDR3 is CASRWTGVSPLHF. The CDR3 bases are TGCGCCAGCAGATGGACAGGGGTATCACCCCTCCACTTT.

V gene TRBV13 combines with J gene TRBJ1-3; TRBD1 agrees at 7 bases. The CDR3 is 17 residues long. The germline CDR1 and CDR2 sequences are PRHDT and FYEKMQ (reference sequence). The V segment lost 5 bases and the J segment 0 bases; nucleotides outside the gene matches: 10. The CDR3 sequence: CASSARLGTVSGNTIYF. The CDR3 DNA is TGTGCCAGCAGCGCACGCCTCGGGACAGTCTCTGGAAACACCATATATTTT.

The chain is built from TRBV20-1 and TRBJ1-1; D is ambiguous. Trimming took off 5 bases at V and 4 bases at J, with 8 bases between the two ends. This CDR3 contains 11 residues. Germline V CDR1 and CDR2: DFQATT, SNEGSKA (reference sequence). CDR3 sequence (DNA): TGCAGTGCTCGACATGGCACTGAAGCTTTCTTT. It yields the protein CSARHGTEAFF.

The CDR3 spells CASSSGLRWLDEQFF. CDR3 DNA sequence: TGTGCCAGCAGCTCGGGGCTCCGTTGGTTGGATGAGCAGTTCTTC. The rearrangement uses TRBV7-9 and TRBJ2-1; D may correspond to TRBD1 or TRBD2 (5 bases each). Germline CDR1 SEHNR, CDR2 FQNEAQ (reference sequence). V gave up 4 bases and J gave up 8 bases, with 18 bases separating them. CDR3 size: 15 residues.

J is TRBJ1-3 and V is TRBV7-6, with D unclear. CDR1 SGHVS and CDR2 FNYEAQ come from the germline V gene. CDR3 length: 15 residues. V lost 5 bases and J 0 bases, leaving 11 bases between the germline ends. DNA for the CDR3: TGTGCCAGCAGCCTACTGTCTGGCTCTGGAAACACCATATATTTT. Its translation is CASSLLSGSGNTIYF.

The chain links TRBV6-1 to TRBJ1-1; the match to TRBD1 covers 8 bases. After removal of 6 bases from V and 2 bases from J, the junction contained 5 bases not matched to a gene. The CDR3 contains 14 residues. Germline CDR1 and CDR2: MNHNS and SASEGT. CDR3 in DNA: TGTGCCAGCAGGCGGACAGGGCTAAACACTGAAGCTTTCTTT. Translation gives CASRRTGLNTEAFF.

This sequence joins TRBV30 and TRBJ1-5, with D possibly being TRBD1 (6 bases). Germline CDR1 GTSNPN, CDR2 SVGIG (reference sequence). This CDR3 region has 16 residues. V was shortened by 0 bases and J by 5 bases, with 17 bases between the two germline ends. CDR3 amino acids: CAWSVQGGGYYQPQHF. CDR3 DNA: TGTGCCTGGAGTGTACAGGGCGGGGGTTACTATCAGCCCCAGCATTTT.

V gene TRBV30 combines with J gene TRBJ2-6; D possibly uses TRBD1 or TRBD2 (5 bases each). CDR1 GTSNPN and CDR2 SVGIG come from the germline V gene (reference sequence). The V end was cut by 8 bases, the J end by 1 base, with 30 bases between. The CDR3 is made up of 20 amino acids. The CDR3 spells CATQTEGSPQKRSGANVLTF. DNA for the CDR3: TGTGCCACCCAGACAGAGGGCTCCCCTCAAAAAAGATCTGGGGCCAACGTCCTGACTTTC.

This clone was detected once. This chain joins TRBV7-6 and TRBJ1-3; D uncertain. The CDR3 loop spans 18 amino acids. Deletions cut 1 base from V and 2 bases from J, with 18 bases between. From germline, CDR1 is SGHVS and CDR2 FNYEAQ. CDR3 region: CASSLGAGTELTGNTIYF. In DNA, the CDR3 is TGTGCCAGCAGCTTAGGAGCAGGCACTGAACTCACTGGAAACACCATATATTTT.

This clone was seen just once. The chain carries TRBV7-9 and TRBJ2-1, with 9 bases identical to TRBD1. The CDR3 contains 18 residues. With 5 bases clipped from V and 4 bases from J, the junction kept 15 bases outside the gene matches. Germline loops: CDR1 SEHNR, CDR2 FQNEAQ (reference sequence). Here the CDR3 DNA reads TGTGCCAGCAGCCCTCGGGTGTGGACAGGGGAAAGGTACAATGAGCAGTTCTTC. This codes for CASSPRVWTGERYNEQFF. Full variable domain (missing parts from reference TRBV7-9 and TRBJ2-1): DTGVSQNPRHKITKRGQNVTFRCDPISEHNRLYWYRQTLGQGPEFLTYFQNEAQLEKSRLLSDRFSAERPKGSFSTLEIQRTEQGDSAMYLCASSPRVWTGERYNEQFFGPGTRLTVL.

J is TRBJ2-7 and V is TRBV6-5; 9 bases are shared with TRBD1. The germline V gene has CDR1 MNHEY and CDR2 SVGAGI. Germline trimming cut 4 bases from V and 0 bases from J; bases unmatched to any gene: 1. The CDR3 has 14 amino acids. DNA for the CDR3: TGTGCCAGCAGTTGGGACAGGGACTCCTACGAGCAGTACTTC. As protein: CASSWDRDSYEQYF.

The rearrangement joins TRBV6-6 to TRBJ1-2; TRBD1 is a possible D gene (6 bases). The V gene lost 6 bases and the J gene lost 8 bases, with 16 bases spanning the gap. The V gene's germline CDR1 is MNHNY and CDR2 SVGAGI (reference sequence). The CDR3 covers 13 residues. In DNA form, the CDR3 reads TGTGCCAGCAGGGCGCAGGGGTCCGACGGCTACACCTTC. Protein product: CASRAQGSDGYTF.

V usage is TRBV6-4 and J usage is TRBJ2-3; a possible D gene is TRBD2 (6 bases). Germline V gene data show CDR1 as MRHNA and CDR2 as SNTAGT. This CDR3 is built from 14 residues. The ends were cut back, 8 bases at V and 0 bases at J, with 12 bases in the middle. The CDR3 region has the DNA TGTGCCAGCGGGCCCGGGACTAGCACAGATACGCAGTATTTT. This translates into CASGPGTSTDTQYF.

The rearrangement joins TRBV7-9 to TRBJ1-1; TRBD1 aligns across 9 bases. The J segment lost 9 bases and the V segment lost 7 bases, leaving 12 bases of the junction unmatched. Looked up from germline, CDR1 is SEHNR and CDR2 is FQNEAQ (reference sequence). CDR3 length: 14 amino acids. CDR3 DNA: TGTGCCAGCACCTCAGAGGTGACAGGGGGAAAAGCTTTCTTT. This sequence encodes CASTSEVTGGKAFF.

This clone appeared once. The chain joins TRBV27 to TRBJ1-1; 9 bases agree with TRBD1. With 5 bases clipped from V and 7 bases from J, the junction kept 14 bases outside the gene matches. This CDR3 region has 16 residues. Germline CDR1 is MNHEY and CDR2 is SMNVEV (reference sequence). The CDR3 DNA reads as TGTGCCAGCAGTCCGCTCTGGACAGGGGAGATGAATGAAGCTTTCTTT. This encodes CASSPLWTGEMNEAFF.

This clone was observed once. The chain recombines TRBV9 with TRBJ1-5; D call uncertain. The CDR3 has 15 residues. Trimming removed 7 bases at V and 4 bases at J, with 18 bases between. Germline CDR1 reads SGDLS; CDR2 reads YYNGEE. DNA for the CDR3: TGTGCCAGCTCCATGGAGGGAGAGGGAAATCAGCCCCAGCATTTT. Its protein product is CASSMEGEGNQPQHF.

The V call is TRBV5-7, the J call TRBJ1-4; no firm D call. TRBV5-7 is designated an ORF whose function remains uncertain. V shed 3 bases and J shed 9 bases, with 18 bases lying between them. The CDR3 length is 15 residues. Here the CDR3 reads CASSSSEMPFKKLFF. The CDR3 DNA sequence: TGTGCCAGCAGCTCGTCAGAGATGCCCTTCAAAAAACTGTTTTTT.

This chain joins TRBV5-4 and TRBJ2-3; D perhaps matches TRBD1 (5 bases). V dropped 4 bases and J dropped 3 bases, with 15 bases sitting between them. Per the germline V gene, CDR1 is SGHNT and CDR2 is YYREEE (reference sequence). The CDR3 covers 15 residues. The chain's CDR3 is CASSASPGLTDTQYF. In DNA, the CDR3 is TGTGCCAGCAGCGCCAGCCCAGGGTTGACAGATACGCAGTATTTT.

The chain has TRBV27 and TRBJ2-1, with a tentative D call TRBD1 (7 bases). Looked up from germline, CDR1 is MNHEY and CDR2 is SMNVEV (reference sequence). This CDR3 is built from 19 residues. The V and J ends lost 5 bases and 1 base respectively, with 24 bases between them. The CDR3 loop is CASSGIGQGGLESYNEQFF. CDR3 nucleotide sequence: TGTGCCAGCAGTGGAATAGGGCAGGGGGGTTTAGAGTCCTACAATGAGCAGTTCTTC.

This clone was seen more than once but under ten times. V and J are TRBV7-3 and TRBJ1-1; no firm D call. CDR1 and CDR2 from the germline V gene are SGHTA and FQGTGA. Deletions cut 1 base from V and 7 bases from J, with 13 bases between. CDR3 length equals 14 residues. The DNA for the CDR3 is TGTGCCAGCAGCTTAATCCCCCCCCCGAGTGAAGCTTTCTTT. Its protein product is CASSLIPPPSEAFF.

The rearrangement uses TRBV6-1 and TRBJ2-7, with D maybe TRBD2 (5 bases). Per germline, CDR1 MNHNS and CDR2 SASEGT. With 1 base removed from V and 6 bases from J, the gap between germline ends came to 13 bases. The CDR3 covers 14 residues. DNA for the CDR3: TGTGCCAGCAGTGAAGATCGGGCCCGGGGCGAGCAGTACTTC. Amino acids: CASSEDRARGEQYF.

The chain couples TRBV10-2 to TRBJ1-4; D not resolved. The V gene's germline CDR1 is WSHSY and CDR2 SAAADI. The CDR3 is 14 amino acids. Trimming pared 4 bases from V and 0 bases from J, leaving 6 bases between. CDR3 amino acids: CASSVWATNEKLFF. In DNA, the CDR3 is TGCGCCAGCAGTGTATGGGCAACTAATGAAAAACTGTTTTTT.

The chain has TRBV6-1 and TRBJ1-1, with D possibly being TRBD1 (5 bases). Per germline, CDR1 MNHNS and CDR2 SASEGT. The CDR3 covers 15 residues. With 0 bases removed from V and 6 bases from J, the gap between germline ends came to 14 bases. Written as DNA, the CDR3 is TGTGCCAGCAGTGAAGCGTCGAAGGGGTGGTCTGAAGCTTTCTTT. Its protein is CASSEASKGWSEAFF.

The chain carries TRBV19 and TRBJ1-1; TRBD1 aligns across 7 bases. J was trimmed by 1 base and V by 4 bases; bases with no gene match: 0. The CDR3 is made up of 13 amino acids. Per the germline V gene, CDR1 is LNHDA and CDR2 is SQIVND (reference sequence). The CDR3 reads CASSRDRNTEAFF. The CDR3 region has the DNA TGTGCCAGTAGTAGGGACAGGAACACTGAAGCTTTCTTT.

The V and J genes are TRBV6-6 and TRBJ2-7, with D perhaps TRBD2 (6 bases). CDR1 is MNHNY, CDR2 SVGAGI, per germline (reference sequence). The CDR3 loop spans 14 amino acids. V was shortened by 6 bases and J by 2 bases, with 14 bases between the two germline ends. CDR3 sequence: CASRPGGRTYEQYF. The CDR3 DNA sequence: TGTGCCAGCAGGCCAGGAGGGAGGACCTACGAGCAGTACTTC.

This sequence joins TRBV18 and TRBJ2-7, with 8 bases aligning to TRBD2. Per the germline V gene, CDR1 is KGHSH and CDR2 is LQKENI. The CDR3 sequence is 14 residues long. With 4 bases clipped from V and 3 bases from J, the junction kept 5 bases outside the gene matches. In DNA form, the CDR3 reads TGTGCCAGCTCACTCGGACTAGCTGGCTACGAGCAGTACTTC. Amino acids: CASSLGLAGYEQYF. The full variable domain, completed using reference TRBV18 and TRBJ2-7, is NAGVMQNPRHLVRRRGQEARLRCSPMKGHSHVYWYRQLPEEGLKFMVYLQKENIIDESGMPKERFSAEFPKEGPSILRIQQVVRGDSAAYFCASSLGLAGYEQYFGPGTRLTVT.